The 11 T cell receptor beta chains reported below all come from one sample, sequenced in a study of CD8+CD57+ T cells in acquired aplastic anemia (dated by TCRdb to 2016 to 2019). Flow cytometry had shown CD8+CD57+ cell expansion in the patients selected for sequencing. Instrument on record: Illumina HiSeq 2000. TCR beta VDJ combination and CDR3 sequence profiling used genomic DNA as the template. TCRdb handled the public reads itself, with Q25 trimming in fastp and clone calling in MiXCR, and kept productive beta chains. For every CDR3 protein sequence, its rows merge into one entry that carries the most common genes and DNA. Counted in this sample were just over 200,000 distinct CDR3 sequences; less than 75% of them appeared once. Of the sample, around three fifths falls within the top ten clones. Source material: sorted CD4+, CD8+, or CD8+CD57+ T cells (not recorded which) from PBMCs. The source of these receptors is a human donor with aplastic anemia.

This chain uses TRBV20-1 with TRBJ2-7; D possibly corresponds to TRBD1 (6 bases). Germline CDR1 is DFQATT and CDR2 is SNEGSKA (reference sequence). With 6 bases removed from V and 3 bases from J, the gap between germline ends came to 9 bases. The CDR3 has 11 amino acids. Written as DNA, the CDR3 is TGCAGTGCCGAAGGGGGCTACGAGCAGTACTTC. Its protein is CSAEGGYEQYF.

The chain joins TRBV9 to TRBJ2-1; possible D gene TRBD2, 5 bases. The CDR3 is 15 amino acids. CDR1 SGDLS and CDR2 YYNGEE come from the germline V gene. V was shortened by 4 bases and J by 5 bases, with 16 bases between the two germline ends. CDR3 residues: CASSPLLTTHNEQFF. The DNA of the CDR3 is TGTGCCAGCAGCCCTCTCCTGACTACTCACAATGAGCAGTTCTTC.

This clonotype was seen more than once but under ten times. J is TRBJ2-7 and V is TRBV20-1; weak D call: TRBD2 (5 bases). The germline V and J ends were trimmed by 2 bases and 1 base, with 9 bases remaining between them. The CDR3 runs to 13 residues. The germline gives CDR1 DFQATT, CDR2 SNEGSKA (reference sequence). CDR3 amino acids: CSARWEISYEQYF. Here the CDR3 DNA reads TGCAGTGCTAGATGGGAGATATCCTACGAGCAGTACTTC.

V and J are TRBV10-3 and TRBJ2-1; 10 bases align to TRBD2. From germline, CDR1 is ENHRY and CDR2 SYGVKD. Trimming removed 8 bases from V and 7 bases from J; junction bases left unmatched: 5. The CDR3 has 13 residues. CDR3 coding DNA: TGTGCCATCCTAGCGGGAGAGGTGAATGAGCAGTTCTTC. Protein product: CAILAGEVNEQFF.

The chain carries TRBV2 and TRBJ1-5; 7 nucleotides align to TRBD1. This CDR3 comprises 13 residues. Trimming removed 8 bases from V and 1 base from J; junction bases left unmatched: 2. Germline V gene sequence: CDR1 SNHLY, CDR2 FYNNEI. This chain's CDR3 is CASSTGSNQPQHF. The CDR3 DNA sequence: TGTGCCAGCTCGACAGGGAGCAATCAGCCCCAGCATTTT.

The rearrangement joins TRBV20-1 to TRBJ1-1; D may be TRBD1 (6 bases). Germline CDR1 reads DFQATT; CDR2 reads SNEGSKA (reference sequence). The CDR3 length is 12 residues. V was shortened by 6 bases and J by 3 bases, with 11 bases between the two germline ends. CDR3 coding DNA: TGCAGTGCACTTAGGGGGGACACTGAAGCTTTCTTT. Residues: CSALRGDTEAFF.

This clonotype turned up a few times. The rearrangement links TRBV15 to TRBJ2-7; 10 bases are a match to TRBD2. CDR1 LNHNV and CDR2 YYDKDF come from the germline V gene (reference sequence). The J segment lost 1 base and the V segment lost 5 bases, leaving 5 bases of the junction unmatched. The CDR3 covers 15 residues. This chain's CDR3 is CATSLSGGDSYEQYF. The CDR3, as DNA: TGTGCCACCAGCCTAAGCGGGGGGGATTCCTACGAGCAGTACTTC.

The chain links TRBV15 to TRBJ2-7; maybe TRBD1 (6 bases). CDR3 length: 15 residues. Trimming removed 1 base from V and 0 bases from J, with 10 bases in between. The V gene's germline CDR1 is LNHNV and CDR2 YYDKDF (reference sequence). CDR3 coding DNA: TGTGCCACCAGCAGAGGGTTACAGGGCTCCTACGAGCAGTACTTC. Its protein is CATSRGLQGSYEQYF.

The CDR3 nucleotides are TGTGCCAGCAGCCAAATCGGTAACAATGAGCAGTTCTTC. Translating gives CASSQIGNNEQFF. J is TRBJ2-1 and V is TRBV7-6; D is uncertain. Germline lookup yields CDR1 SGHVS and CDR2 FNYEAQ. V lost 5 bases to trimming and J lost 5 bases, with 10 bases between them. This CDR3 contains 13 residues.

The rearrangement joins TRBV24-1 to TRBJ2-7, with D unresolved. V was clipped by 4 bases and J by 3 bases, with 15 bases between them. Germline CDR1 reads KGHDR; CDR2 reads SFDVKD. The CDR3 is 15 amino acids. In DNA, the CDR3 is TGTGCCACCAGTGAAAAGAAGCCCGGTAACTACGAGCAGTACTTC. Translating gives CATSEKKPGNYEQYF.

This clonotype was recorded many times. The V gene is TRBV5-1, the J gene TRBJ2-5; a weak D match, TRBD2 (5 bases). The CDR3 is 12 residues long. With 5 bases removed from V and 4 bases from J, the gap between germline ends came to 9 bases. Germline lookup yields CDR1 SGHRS and CDR2 YFSETQ. CDR3 DNA: TGCGCCAGCAGGGGAGCGTTAGAGACCCAGTACTTC. Protein sequence: CASRGALETQYF.